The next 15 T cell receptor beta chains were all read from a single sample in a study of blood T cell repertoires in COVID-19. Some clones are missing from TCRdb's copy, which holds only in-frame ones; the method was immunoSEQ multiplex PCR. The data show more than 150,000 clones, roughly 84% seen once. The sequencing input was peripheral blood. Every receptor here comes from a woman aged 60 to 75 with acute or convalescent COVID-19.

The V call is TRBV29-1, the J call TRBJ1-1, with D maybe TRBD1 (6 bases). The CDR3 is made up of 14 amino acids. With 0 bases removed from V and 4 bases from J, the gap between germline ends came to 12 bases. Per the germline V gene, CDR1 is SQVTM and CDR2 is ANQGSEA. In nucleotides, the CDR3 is TGCAGCGTTGAAGATCGAGCAGGGGCCACTGAAGCTTTCTTT. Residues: CSVEDRAGATEAFF.

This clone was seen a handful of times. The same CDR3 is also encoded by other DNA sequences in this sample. The CDR3 DNA reads as TGCGCCAGCAGCTTGGAGCGGGGTCAGCCCCAGCATTTT. It encodes CASSLERGQPQHF. This sequence joins TRBV5-1 and TRBJ1-5, with D unclear. The germline V and J ends were trimmed by 0 bases and 6 bases, with 7 bases remaining between them. Germline CDR1 reads SGHRS; CDR2 reads YFSETQ. CDR3 length: 13 residues.

This CDR3 reads CATSDGTGLGYTF. CDR3 in DNA: TGTGCCACCAGTGACGGGACAGGCCTAGGCTACACCTTC. The chain recombines TRBV24-1 with TRBJ1-2; TRBD1 matches at 8 bases. The ends lost 4 bases at V and 8 bases at J; junction bases unmatched: 5. The CDR3 covers 13 residues. Germline loops: CDR1 KGHDR, CDR2 SFDVKD.

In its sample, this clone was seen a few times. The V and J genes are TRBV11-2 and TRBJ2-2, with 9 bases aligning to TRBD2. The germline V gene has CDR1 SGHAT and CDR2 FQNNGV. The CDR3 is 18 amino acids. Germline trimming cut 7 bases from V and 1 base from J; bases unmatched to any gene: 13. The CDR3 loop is CASTHPTRAGGNTGELFF. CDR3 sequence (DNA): TGTGCCAGCACCCACCCGACCCGAGCGGGGGGGAACACCGGGGAGCTGTTTTTT.

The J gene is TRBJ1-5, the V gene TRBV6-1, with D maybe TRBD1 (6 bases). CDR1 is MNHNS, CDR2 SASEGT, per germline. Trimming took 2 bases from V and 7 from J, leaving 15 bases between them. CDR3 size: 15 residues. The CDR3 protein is CASSERRGGNQPQHF. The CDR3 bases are TGTGCCAGCAGTGAACGCAGGGGTGGGAACCAGCCCCAGCATTTT.

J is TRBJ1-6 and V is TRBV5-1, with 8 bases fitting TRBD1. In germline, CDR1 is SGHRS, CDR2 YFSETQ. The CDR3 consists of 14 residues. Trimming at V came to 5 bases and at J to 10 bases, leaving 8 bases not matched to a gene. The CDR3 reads CASRQGQGDSPLHF. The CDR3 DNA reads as TGCGCCAGCAGGCAAGGACAGGGCGACTCACCCCTCCACTTT.

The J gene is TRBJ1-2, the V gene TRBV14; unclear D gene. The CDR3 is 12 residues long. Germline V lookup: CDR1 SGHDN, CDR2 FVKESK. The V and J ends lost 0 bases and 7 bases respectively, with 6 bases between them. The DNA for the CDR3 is TGTGCCAGCAGCCAAGAGCGGTTTGGCTACACCTTC. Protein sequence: CASSQERFGYTF.

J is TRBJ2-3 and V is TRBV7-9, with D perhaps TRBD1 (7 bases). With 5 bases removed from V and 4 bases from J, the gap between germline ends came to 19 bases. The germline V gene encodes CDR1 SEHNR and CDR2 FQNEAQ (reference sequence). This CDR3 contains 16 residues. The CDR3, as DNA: TGTGCCAGCAGCATTTACAGGGGAGGAGGTCCAGATACGCAGTATTTT. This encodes CASSIYRGGGPDTQYF.

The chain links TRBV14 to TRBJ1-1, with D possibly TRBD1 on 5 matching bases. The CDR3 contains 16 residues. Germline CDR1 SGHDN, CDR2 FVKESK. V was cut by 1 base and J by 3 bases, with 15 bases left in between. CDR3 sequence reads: CASSQGAGKVYTEAFF. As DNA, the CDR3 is TGTGCCAGCAGCCAAGGAGCAGGGAAGGTGTACACTGAAGCTTTCTTT.

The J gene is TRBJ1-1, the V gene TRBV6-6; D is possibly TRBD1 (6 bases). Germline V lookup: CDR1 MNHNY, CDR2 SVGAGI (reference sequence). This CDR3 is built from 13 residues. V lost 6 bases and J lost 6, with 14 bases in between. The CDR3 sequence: CASSLIGQSEAFF. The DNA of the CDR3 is TGTGCCAGCAGCCTAATAGGACAGTCTGAAGCTTTCTTT.

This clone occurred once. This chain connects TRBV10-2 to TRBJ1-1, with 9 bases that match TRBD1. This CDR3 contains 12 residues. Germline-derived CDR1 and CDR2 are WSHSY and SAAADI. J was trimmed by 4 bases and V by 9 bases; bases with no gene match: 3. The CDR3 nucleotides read TGCGCCAGTGGACAGGGGCCCACTGAAGCTTTCTTT. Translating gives CASGQGPTEAFF.

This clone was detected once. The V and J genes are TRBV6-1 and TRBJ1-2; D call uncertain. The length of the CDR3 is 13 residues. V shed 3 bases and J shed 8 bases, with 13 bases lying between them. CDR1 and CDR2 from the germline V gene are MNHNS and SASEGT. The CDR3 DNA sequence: TGTGCCAGCAGTGATTTTACGTGGAGGGGCTACACCTTC. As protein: CASSDFTWRGYTF.

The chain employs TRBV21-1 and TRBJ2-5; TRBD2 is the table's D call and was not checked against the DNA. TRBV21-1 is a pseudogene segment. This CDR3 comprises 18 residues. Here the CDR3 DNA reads TGTGCCAGCAGCAAAAGGGGGGCTAGCGGGGGAATTAAGGAGACCCAGTACTTC. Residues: CASSKRGASGGIKETQYF.

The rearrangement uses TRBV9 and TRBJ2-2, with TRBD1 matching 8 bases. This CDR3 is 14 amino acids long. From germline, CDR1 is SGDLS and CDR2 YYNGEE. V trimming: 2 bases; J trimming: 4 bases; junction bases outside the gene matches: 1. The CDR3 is CASSVGQVTGELFF. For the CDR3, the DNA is TGTGCCAGCAGCGTGGGACAGGTCACCGGGGAGCTGTTTTTT. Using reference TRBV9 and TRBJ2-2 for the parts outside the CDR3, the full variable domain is DSGVTQTPKHLITATGQRVTLRCSPRSGDLSVYWYQQSLDQGLQFLIQYYNGEERAKGNILERFSAQQFPDLHSELNLSSLELGDSALYFCASSVGQVTGELFFGEGSRLTVL.

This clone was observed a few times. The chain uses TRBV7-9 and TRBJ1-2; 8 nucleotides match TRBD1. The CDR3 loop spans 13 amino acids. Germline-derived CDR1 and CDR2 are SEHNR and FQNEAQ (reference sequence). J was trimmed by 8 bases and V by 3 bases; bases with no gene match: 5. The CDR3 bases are TGTGCCAGCAGCTTCGGACAGGGCGGGGGCTACACCTTC. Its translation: CASSFGQGGGYTF. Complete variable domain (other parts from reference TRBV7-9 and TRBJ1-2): DTGVSQNPRHKITKRGQNVTFRCDPISEHNRLYWYRQTLGQGPEFLTYFQNEAQLEKSRLLSDRFSAERPKGSFSTLEIQRTEQGDSAMYLCASSFGQGGGYTFGSGTRLTVV.